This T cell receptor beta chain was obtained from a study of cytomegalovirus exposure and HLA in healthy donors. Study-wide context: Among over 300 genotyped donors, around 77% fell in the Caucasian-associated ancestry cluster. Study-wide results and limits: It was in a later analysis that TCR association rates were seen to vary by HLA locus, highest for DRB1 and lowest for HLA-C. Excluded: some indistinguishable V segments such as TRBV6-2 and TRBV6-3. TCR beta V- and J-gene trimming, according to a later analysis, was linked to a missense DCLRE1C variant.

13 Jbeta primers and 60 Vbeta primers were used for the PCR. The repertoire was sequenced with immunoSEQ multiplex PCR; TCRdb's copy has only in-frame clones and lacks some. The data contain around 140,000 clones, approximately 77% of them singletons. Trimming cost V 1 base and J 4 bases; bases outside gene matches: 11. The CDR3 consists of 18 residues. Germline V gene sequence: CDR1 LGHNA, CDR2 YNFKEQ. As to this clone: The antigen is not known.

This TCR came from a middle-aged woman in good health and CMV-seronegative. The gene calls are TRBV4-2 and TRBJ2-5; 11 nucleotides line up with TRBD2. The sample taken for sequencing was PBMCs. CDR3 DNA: TGTGCCAGCAGCCAAGGGTCCGGTAGCGGGGGGGCCGGAGAGACCCAGTACTTC. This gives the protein CASSQGSGSGGAGETQYF.